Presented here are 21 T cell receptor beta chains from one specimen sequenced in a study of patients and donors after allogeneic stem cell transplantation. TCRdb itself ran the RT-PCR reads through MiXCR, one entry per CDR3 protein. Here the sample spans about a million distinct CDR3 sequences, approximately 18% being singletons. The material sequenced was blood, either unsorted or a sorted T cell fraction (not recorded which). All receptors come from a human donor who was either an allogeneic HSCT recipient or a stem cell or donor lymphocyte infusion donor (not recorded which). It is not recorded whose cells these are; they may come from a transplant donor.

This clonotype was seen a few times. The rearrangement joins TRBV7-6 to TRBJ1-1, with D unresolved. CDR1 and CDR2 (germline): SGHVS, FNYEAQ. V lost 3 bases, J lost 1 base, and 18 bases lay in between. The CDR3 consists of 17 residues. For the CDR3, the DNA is TGTGCCAGCAGCTTTGGGCGTCAACGGATCTCGAACACTGAAGCTTTCTTT. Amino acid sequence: CASSFGRQRISNTEAFF.

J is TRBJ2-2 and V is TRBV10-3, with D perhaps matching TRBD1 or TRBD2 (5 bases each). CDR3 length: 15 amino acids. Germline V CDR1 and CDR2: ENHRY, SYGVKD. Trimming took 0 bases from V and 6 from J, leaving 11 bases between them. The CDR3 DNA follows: TGTGCCATCAGTGAGTCAGAGGGGTTCTCCGGGGAGCTGTTTTTT. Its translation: CAISESEGFSGELFF.

CDR3 loop: CASSPRGRSLTYGYTF. The CDR3 DNA sequence: TGTGCCAGCAGCCCAAGGGGCCGAAGCCTTACCTATGGCTACACCTTC. J is TRBJ1-2 and V is TRBV7-6; tentatively, D is TRBD1 (5 bases). CDR1 SGHVS and CDR2 FNYEAQ come from the germline V gene. Trimming cost V 5 bases and J 4 bases, with 20 bases left between them. The CDR3 runs 16 residues.

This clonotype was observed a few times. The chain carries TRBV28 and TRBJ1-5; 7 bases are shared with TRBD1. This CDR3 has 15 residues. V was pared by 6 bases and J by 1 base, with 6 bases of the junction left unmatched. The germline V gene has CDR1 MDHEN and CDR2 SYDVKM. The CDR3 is CASRSTGVSNQPQHF. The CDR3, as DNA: TGTGCCAGCAGGTCTACAGGGGTAAGCAATCAGCCCCAGCATTTT.

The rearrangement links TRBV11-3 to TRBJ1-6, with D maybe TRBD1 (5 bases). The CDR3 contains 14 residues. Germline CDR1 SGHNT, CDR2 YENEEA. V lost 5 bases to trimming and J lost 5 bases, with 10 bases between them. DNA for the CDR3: TGTGCCAGCAGCACCGGGGGTCATAATTCACCCCTCCACTTT. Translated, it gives CASSTGGHNSPLHF.

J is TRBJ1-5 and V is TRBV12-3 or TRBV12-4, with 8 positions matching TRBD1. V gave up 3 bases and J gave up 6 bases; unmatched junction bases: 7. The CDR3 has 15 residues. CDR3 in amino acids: CASSFHDRGGQPQHF. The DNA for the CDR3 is TGTGCCAGCAGTTTCCATGACAGGGGAGGTCAGCCCCAGCATTTT.

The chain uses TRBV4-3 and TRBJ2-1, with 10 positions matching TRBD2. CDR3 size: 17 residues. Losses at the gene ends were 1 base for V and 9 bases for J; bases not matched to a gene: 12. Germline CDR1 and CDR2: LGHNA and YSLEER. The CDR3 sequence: CASSQGPSGGPTSEQFF. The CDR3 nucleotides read TGCGCCAGCAGCCAAGGTCCTAGCGGGGGCCCAACAAGTGAGCAGTTCTTC.

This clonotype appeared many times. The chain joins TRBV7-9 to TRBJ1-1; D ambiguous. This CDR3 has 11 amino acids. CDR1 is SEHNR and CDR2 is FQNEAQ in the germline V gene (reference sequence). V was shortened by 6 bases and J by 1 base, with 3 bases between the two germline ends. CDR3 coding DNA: TGTGCCAGCAGTTGGAACACTGAAGCTTTCTTT. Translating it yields CASSWNTEAFF. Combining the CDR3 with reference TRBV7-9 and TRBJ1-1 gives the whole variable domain DTGVSQNPRHKITKRGQNVTFRCDPISEHNRLYWYRQTLGQGPEFLTYFQNEAQLEKSRLLSDRFSAERPKGSFSTLEIQRTEQGDSAMYLCASSWNTEAFFGQGTRLTVV.

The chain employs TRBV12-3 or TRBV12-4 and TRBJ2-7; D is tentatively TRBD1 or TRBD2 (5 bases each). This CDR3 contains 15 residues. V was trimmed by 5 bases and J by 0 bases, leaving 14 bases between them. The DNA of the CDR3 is TGTGCCAGCAGTGCCAGGGCGAGGGGCTCCTACGAGCAGTACTTC. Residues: CASSARARGSYEQYF.

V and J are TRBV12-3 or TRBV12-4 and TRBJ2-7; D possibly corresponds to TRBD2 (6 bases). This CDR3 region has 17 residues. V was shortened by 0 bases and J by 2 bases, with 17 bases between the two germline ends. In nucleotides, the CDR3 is TGTGCCAGCAGTTTAGCGCTTGGGGGGAGCAGTGCCTACGAGCAGTACTTC. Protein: CASSLALGGSSAYEQYF.

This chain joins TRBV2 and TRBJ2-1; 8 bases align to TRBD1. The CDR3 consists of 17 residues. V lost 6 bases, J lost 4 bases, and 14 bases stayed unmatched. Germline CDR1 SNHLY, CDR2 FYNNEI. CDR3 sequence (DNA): TGTGCCAGCAGGGCCCCAGGGGGGACAGGCGCTTACAATGAGCAGTTCTTC. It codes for CASRAPGGTGAYNEQFF.

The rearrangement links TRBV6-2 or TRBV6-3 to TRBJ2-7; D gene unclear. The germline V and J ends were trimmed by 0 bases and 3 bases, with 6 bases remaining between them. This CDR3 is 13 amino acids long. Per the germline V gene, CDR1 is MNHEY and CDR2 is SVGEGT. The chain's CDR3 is CASSYSPIYEQYF. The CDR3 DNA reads TGTGCCAGCAGTTACTCCCCAATCTACGAGCAGTACTTC.

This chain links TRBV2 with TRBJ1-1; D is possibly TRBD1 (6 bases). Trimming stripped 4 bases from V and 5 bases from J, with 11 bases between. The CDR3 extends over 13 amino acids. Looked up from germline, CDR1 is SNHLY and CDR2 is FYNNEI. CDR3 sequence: CASSAPGVTEAFF. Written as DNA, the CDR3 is TGTGCCAGCAGTGCCCCAGGGGTTACTGAAGCTTTCTTT.

The DNA of the CDR3 is TGTGCCAGCAGCTTAGAGTTGATGGGGGAGACCCAGTACTTC. Its protein product is CASSLELMGETQYF. The chain is built from TRBV7-6 and TRBJ2-5; the D is unclear. The CDR3 consists of 14 residues. Germline assignment: CDR1 SGHVS and CDR2 FNYEAQ. Trimming stripped 1 base from V and 5 bases from J, with 11 bases between.

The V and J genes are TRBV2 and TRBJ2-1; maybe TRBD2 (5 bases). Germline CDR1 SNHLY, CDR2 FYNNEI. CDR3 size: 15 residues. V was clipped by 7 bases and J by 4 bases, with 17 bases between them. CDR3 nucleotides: TGTGCCAGCAATCGAGGAGGACGGGCATACAATGAGCAGTTCTTC. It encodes CASNRGGRAYNEQFF.

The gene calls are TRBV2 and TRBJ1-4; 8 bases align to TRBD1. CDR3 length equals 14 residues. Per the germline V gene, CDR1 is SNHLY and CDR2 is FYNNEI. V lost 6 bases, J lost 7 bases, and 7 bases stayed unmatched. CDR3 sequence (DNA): TGTGCCAGCAGACCCGGGACAGGACGTGAAAAACTGTTTTTT. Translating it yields CASRPGTGREKLFF.

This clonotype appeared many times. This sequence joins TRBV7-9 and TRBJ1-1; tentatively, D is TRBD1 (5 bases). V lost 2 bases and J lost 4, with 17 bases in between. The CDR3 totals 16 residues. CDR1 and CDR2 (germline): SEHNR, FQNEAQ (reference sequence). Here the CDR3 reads CASSLSRGGVPTEAFF. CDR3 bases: TGTGCCAGCAGCTTAAGCCGTGGGGGAGTTCCCACTGAAGCTTTCTTT.

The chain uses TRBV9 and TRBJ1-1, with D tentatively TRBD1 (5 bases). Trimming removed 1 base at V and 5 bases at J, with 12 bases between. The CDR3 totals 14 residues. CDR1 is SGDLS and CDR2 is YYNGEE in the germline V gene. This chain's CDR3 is CASSVRGVGTEAFF. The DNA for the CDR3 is TGTGCCAGCAGCGTACGGGGGGTAGGAACTGAAGCTTTCTTT.

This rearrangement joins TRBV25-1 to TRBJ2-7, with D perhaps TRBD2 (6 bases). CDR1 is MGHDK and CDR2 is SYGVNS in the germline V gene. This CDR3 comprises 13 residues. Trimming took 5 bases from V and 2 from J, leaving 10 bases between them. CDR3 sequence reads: CASSIRGTYEQYF. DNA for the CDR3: TGTGCCAGCAGTATCCGGGGGACCTACGAGCAGTACTTC.

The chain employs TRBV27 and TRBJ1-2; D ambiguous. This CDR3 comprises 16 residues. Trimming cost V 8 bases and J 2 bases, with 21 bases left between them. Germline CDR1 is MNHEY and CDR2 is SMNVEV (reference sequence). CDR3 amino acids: CASRRWQHPGNYGYTF. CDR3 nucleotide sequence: TGTGCCAGCCGTCGGTGGCAACATCCGGGAAACTATGGCTACACCTTC.

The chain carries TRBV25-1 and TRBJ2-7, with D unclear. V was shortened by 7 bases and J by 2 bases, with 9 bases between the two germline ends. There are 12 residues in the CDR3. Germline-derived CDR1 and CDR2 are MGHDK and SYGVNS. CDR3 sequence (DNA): TGTGCCAGCATGGGCAGCACCTACGAGCAGTACTTC. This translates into CASMGSTYEQYF.